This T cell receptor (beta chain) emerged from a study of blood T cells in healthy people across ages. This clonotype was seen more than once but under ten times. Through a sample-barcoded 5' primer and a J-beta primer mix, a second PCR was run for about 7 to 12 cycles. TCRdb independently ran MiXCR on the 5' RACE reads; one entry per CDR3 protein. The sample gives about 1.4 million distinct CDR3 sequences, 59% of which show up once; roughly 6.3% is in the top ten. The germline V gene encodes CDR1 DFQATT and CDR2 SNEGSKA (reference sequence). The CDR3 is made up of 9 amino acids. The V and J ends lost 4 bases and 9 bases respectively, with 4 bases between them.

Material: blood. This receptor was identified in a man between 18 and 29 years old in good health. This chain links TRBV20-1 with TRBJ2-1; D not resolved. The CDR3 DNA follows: TGCAGTGCTAACTTTGAGCAGTTCTTC. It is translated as CSANFEQFF.